Sequencing of this TCR beta chain was carried out in a study of T cell changes during pregnancy in multiple sclerosis (dated by TCRdb to between 2018 and 2021). Context from the whole study: The study looked at changes in the T cell repertoire across pregnancy in women with multiple sclerosis.

Receptor amplification or capture employed the immunoSEQ multiplex PCR assay. TCRdb took this table from immuneACCESS and kept in-frame rearrangements with V and J called. Such tables lack part of the clones; where checked against another copy, unresolved V genes explain under half of the gap, and the rest is unexplained. This sample gives under 65,000 clones in total; approximately 92% of them show up just once. Clones ranked in the top ten supply approximately 0.64% of the sample. There are a few counts of this clone. No antigen is known for it. The sample holds no much larger clone one base away, and base qualities are not on file. Its CDR3 holds 17 amino acids, cysteine through phenylalanine. Only CDR3 DNA remains: 51 bases, in frame from the first base. The V and J ends are trimmed by 0 bases and 2 bases, leaving 14 bases between them. The germline V gene (reference sequence) sets CDR1 to SGHNT and CDR2 to YYREEE.

This sequence originates from a female donor with multiple sclerosis, enrolled in a pregnancy study. The sequencing used CD4+ T cells from peripheral blood mononuclear cells, collected after pregnancy. The chain employs TRBV5-4 and TRBJ2-2; the D region possibly corresponds to TRBD1 (5 bases align). The CDR3 region reads CASSLDRRRTNTGELFF. In nucleotide form, the sequence is TGTGCCAGCAGCTTGGACCGGAGACGGACAAACACCGGGGAGCTGTTTTTT.